This T cell receptor (beta chain) was sequenced for a study of CD8+CD57+ T cells in acquired aplastic anemia. Background on the study: Where healthy donors were concerned, CD4+ cells averaged approximately 9.9 million reads.

This clonotype was seen at least ten times. What it binds is unknown. Study-level findings and limits: Patients and controls shared 25 to 35 CD8+ CDR3 sequences, highly expressed in patients.

The use of genomic DNA as template underpinned the TCR beta VDJ and CDR3 profiling. TCRdb processed the reads anew with MiXCR; each CDR3 protein has one entry. The sample consists of some 200,000 distinct CDR3 sequences, around 63% of them appearing once. Sequencing was performed on sorted CD4+, CD8+, or CD8+CD57+ T cells (not recorded which) from PBMCs. This clonotype originated in a human donor in good health.

CDR3 sequence: CASISGSHEQFF. In DNA, the CDR3 is TGCGCCAGCATTTCTGGTTCCCATGAGCAGTTCTTC. V gene TRBV4-1 combines with J gene TRBJ2-1; D call uncertain. The CDR3 is made up of 12 amino acids. Trimming shortened V by 7 bases and J by 8 bases, and 12 bases separated the two germline ends. Per the germline V gene, CDR1 is MGHRA and CDR2 is YSYEKL.